What follows are 8 T cell receptor beta chains derived from one specimen sequenced in a study of blood T cell repertoires in COVID-19. Profiling relied on immunoSEQ multiplex PCR, and the TCRdb table lists in-frame clones only, not all of them. The repertoire holds approximately 120,000 clones, with about four fifths as singletons. Sequences were obtained from peripheral blood. These receptors all come from a man aged 25-40 years with COVID-19, enrolled during active disease.

The chain combines TRBV30 with TRBJ1-2; 11 bases fit TRBD1. J lost 4 bases, V lost 0 bases, and 4 bases had no gene match. Germline values: CDR1 GTSNPN, CDR2 SVGIG (reference sequence). This CDR3 contains 15 residues. As DNA, the CDR3 is TGTGCCTGGAGTGTTAGGACAGGGGGCGTCTATGGCTACACCTTC. Residues: CAWSVRTGGVYGYTF.

The rearrangement uses TRBV30 and TRBJ2-1; the match to TRBD2 covers 12 bases. From germline, CDR1 is GTSNPN and CDR2 SVGIG (reference sequence). CDR3 length equals 19 residues. V lost 2 bases, J lost 3 bases, and 14 bases stayed unmatched. This CDR3 reads CAWSIIRLGLAGYYNEQFF. Written as DNA, the CDR3 is TGTGCCTGGAGTATTATCCGCCTCGGACTAGCGGGGTACTACAATGAGCAGTTCTTC.

This sequence joins TRBV6-5 and TRBJ1-2, with D unresolved. Germline V CDR1 and CDR2: MNHEY, SVGAGI. The CDR3 is made up of 14 amino acids. V dropped 7 bases and J dropped 3 bases, with 15 bases sitting between them. CDR3 amino acids: CASNRGSWDYGYTF. CDR3 bases: TGTGCCAGCAATCGAGGGAGCTGGGACTATGGCTACACCTTC.

This clone came up once. CDR3 in DNA: TGTGCCAGCAGCTTAAAGCGGGGCACAGATACGCAGTATTTT. It is translated as CASSLKRGTDTQYF. The V call is TRBV2, the J call TRBJ2-3; D perhaps matches TRBD2 (6 bases). The CDR3 contains 14 residues. Germline V gives CDR1 SNHLY, CDR2 FYNNEI. Trimming left V 6 bases short and J 1 base short, with 11 bases between.

The chain joins TRBV11-3 to TRBJ1-1; the D gene is possibly TRBD1 (6 bases). Germline V lookup: CDR1 SGHNT, CDR2 YENEEA. This CDR3 spans 18 amino acids. With 1 base removed from V and 1 base from J, the gap between germline ends came to 19 bases. The CDR3 bases are TGTGCCAGCAGCTTAGTGGACAGCCTCCAAGGTCCGAACACTGAAGCTTTCTTT. Protein sequence: CASSLVDSLQGPNTEAFF. The entire variable domain, with the rest obtained from reference TRBV11-3 and TRBJ1-1, is as follows: EAGVVQSPRYKIIEKKQPVAFWCNPISGHNTLYWYLQNLGQGPELLIRYENEEAVDDSQLPKDRFSAERLKGVDSTLKIQPAELGDSAVYLCASSLVDSLQGPNTEAFFGQGTRLTVV.

The gene calls are TRBV11-2 and TRBJ2-7, with D unresolved. V lost 3 bases and J 0 bases, leaving 6 bases between the germline ends. CDR3 length: 13 residues. CDR1 and CDR2 from the germline V gene are SGHAT and FQNNGV. The chain's CDR3 is CASSFASSYEQYF. For the CDR3, the DNA is TGTGCCAGCAGCTTCGCGAGCTCCTACGAGCAGTACTTC. Full variable domain (remainder filled in from reference TRBV11-2 and TRBJ2-7): EAGVAQSPRYKIIEKRQSVAFWCNPISGHATLYWYQQILGQGPKLLIQFQNNGVVDDSQLPKDRFSAERLKGVDSTLKIQPAKLEDSAVYLCASSFASSYEQYFGPGTRLTVT.

The rearrangement joins TRBV7-9 to TRBJ2-7; TRBD1 aligns across 10 bases. The germline V gene encodes CDR1 SEHNR and CDR2 FQNEAQ (reference sequence). The CDR3 has 18 residues. V lost 1 base, J lost 1 base, and 10 bases stayed unmatched. CDR3 nucleotides: TGTGCCAGCAGCTTAGACCCCTGGGACAGGGGAGGATCCTACGAGCAGTACTTC. Its translation: CASSLDPWDRGGSYEQYF.

CDR3 in amino acids: CASSLGSGAYEQYF. The CDR3 bases are TGCGCCAGCAGCCTTGGATCAGGGGCATACGAGCAGTACTTC. This chain uses TRBV5-1 with TRBJ2-7; weak D call: TRBD1 (6 bases). Germline V CDR1 and CDR2: SGHRS, YFSETQ. V was shortened by 4 bases and J by 4 bases, with 15 bases between the two germline ends. The CDR3 consists of 14 residues.